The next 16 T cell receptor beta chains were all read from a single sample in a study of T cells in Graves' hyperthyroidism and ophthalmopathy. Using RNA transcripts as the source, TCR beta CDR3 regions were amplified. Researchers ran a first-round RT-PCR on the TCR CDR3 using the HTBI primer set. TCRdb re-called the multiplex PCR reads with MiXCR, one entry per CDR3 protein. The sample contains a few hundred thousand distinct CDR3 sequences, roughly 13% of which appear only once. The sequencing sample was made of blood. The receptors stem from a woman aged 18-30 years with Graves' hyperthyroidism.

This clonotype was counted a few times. Here the CDR3 DNA reads TGTGCCAGCAGTTACACTGACTGGGGCGATGGCTACACCTTC. Translated, it gives CASSYTDWGDGYTF. V and J are TRBV6-5 and TRBJ1-2; D might be TRBD1 (5 bases). The V gene lost 2 bases and the J gene lost 6 bases, with 13 bases spanning the gap. The V gene's germline CDR1 is MNHEY and CDR2 SVGAGI. The CDR3 totals 14 residues.

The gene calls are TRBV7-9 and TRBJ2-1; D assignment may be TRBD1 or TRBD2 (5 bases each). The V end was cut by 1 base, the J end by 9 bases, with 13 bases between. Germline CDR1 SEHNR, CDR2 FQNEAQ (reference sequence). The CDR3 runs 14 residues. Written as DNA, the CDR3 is TGTGCCAGCAGCTTAGTGGGACCTCGGCTTGAGCAGTTCTTC. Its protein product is CASSLVGPRLEQFF.

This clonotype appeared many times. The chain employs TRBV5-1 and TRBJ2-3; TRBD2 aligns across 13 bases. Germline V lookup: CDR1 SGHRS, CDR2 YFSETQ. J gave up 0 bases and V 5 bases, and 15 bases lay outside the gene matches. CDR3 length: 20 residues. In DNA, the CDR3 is TGCGCCAGCAGGCTACGACTAGCGGGAGGCCAACCAACTAGCACAGATACGCAGTATTTT. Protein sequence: CASRLRLAGGQPTSTDTQYF.

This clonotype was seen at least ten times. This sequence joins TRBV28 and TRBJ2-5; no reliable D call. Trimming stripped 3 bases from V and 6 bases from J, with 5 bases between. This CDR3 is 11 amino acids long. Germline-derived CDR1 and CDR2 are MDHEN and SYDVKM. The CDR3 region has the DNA TGTGCCAGCAGTTTTGCGAAGACCCAGTACTTC. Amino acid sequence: CASSFAKTQYF.

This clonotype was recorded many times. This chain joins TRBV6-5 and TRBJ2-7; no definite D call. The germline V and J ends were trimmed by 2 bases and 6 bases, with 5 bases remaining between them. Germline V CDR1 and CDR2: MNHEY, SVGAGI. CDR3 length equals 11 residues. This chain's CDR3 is CASSYGVEQYF. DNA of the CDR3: TGTGCCAGCAGTTACGGGGTCGAGCAGTACTTC.

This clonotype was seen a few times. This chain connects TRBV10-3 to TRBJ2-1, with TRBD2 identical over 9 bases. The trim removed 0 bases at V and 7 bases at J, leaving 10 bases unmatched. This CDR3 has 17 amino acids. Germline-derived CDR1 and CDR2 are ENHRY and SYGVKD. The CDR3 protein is CAISESSPAGGGNEQFF. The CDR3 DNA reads TGTGCCATCAGTGAGTCGAGCCCAGCGGGAGGAGGGAATGAGCAGTTCTTC.

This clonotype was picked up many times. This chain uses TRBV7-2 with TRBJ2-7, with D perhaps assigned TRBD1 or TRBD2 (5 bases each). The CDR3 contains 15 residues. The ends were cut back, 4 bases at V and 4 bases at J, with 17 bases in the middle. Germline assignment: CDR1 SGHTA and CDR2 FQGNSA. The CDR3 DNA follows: TGTGCCAGCAGCTGGGGCGGGTCAACCGGGTACGAGCAGTACTTC. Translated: CASSWGGSTGYEQYF.

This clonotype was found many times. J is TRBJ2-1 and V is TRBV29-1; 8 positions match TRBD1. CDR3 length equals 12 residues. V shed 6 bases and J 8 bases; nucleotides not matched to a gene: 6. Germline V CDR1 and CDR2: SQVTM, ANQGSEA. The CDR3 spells CSVVTGVDEQFF. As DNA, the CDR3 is TGCAGCGTAGTGACAGGGGTAGATGAGCAGTTCTTC.

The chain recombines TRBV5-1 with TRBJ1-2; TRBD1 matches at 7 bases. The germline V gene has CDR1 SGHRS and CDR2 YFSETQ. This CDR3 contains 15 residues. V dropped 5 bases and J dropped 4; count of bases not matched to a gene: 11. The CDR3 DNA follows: TGCGCCAGCAGACGCGACAGGGTTGATAGCTATGGCTACACCTTC. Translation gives CASRRDRVDSYGYTF.

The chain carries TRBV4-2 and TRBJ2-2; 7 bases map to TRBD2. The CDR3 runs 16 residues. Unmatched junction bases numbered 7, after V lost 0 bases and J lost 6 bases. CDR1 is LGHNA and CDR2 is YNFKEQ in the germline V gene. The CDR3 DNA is TGTGCCAGCAGCCAAGACAGCGCGGGAGTGGCCGGGGAGCTGTTTTTT. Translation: CASSQDSAGVAGELFF.

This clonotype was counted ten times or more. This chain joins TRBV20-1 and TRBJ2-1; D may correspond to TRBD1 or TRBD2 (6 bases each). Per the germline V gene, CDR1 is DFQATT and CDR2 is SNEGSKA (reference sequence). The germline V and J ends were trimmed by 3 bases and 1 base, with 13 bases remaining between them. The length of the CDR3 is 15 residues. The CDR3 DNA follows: TGCAGTGCTAGCGGGGGCGCAGTTTCCTACAATGAGCAGTTCTTC. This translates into CSASGGAVSYNEQFF.

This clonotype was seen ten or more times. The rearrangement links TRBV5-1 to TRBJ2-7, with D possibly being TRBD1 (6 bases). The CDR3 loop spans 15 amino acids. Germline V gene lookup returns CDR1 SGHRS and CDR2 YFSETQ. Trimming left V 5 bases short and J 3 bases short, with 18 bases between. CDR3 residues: CASRERTEAGYEQYF. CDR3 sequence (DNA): TGCGCCAGCAGAGAGAGGACAGAGGCTGGCTACGAGCAGTACTTC.

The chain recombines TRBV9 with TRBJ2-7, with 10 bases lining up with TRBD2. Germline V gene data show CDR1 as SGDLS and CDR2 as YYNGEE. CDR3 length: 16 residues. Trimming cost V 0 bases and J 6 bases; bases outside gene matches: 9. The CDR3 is CASSVGRLAGVSEQYF. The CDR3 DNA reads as TGTGCCAGCAGCGTAGGACGGCTAGCGGGAGTCTCCGAGCAGTACTTC.

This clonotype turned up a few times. CDR3 coding DNA: TGTGCCAGCAGTTTAACCCCCGGGGCCCTAAAGGGCACCATATATTTT. Translated: CASSLTPGALKGTIYF. The chain links TRBV28 to TRBJ1-3; possible D gene TRBD1, 5 bases. The ends were cut back, 2 bases at V and 9 bases at J, with 20 bases in the middle. The CDR3 runs 16 residues. Germline V CDR1 and CDR2: MDHEN, SYDVKM. Complete variable domain (other parts from reference TRBV28 and TRBJ1-3): DVKVTQSSRYLVKRTGEKVFLECVQDMDHENMFWYRQDPGLGLRLIYFSYDVKMKEKGDIPEGYSVSREKKERFSLILESASTNQTSMYLCASSLTPGALKGTIYFGEGSWLTVV.

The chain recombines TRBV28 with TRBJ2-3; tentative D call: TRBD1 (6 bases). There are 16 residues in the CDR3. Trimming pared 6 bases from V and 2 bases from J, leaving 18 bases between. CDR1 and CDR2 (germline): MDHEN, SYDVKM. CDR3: CASSLRGQLYTDTQYF. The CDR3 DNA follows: TGTGCCAGCAGCCTCAGGGGTCAGCTCTACACAGATACGCAGTATTTT.

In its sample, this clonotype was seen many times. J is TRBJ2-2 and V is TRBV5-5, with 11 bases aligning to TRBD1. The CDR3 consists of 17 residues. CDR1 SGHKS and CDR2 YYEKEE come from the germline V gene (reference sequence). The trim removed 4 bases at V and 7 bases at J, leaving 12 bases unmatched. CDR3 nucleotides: TGTGCCAGCAGCCACACGGACAGGGGGCTAACGGACGGGGAGCTGTTTTTT. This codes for CASSHTDRGLTDGELFF.